This TCR beta chain was observed in a study of blood T cell repertoires in COVID-19. Study-level information: Both acute and convalescent COVID-19 samples were obtained from the United States, Italy and Spain.

The CDR3 is made up of 15 amino acids. The V segment lost 5 bases and the J segment 0 bases; nucleotides outside the gene matches: 3. The germline V gene has CDR1 SGHAT and CDR2 FQNNGV. Two consecutive negative NP/OP PCR tests, clearance, or resolved symptoms defined Cohort 3 recovery. Sequencing was performed with immunoSEQ multiplex PCR; in TCRdb, only in-frame clones are kept and a portion is missing. The sample lists more than 200,000 clones; around 90% were seen once. The rearrangement joins TRBV11-2 to TRBJ2-2; 7 bases are a match to TRBD2. This TCR was recovered from a woman in her forties or fifties who had recovered from COVID-19. Source material: PBMCs or T cells enriched from blood (not recorded which). The CDR3 loop is CASSGGRANTGELFF. In nucleotides, the CDR3 is TGTGCCAGCAGCGGCGGGAGAGCGAACACCGGGGAGCTGTTTTTT.